This entry lists 13 T cell receptor beta chains sequenced from one sample in a study of regulatory T cells in long-lasting Graves disease (dated by TCRdb to the early 2020s). The library was produced with multiplex PCR. The listed sequencing device is Illumina HiSeq 4000. iRepertoire HTBI primers and Arm-PCR amplification of CDR3 regions were used to construct TCR beta libraries. TCRdb reprocessed the public reads (quality trimming at Q25 with fastp, clone calling with MiXCR) and kept in-frame beta chains. Identical CDR3 proteins give one entry, which carries the most common genes and DNA. The sample table records around 230,000 distinct CDR3 sequences; about 17% of these occur just once. Clones ranked in the top ten supply around 21% of the sample. In light of the paper, this sample's time point label describes: newly diagnosed GD, antithyroid drugs for less than 3 months. For both TCR sequencing and RNA sequencing, RNA was extracted from PBMCs in TRIzol.

The sequencing used peripheral blood mononuclear cells (PBMCs), collected at new diagnosis, from a patient treated with antithyroid drugs. The receptors shown here come from a female donor with Graves disease.

The V and J genes are TRBV7-2 and TRBJ2-3; D is possibly TRBD2 (5 bases). CDR3 length: 14 residues. The V and J ends lost 3 bases and 2 bases respectively, with 9 bases between them. CDR1 SGHTA and CDR2 FQGNSA come from the germline V gene. The DNA for the CDR3 is TGTGCCAGCAGCTTGGCCGGGGACACAGATACGCAGTATTTT. It is translated as CASSLAGDTDTQYF.

The table lists this clonotype with many counts. The V call is TRBV7-6, the J call TRBJ2-1; D is undetermined. This CDR3 region has 14 residues. CDR1 SGHVS and CDR2 FNYEAQ come from the germline V gene. The V gene lost 4 bases and the J gene lost 5 bases, with 12 bases spanning the gap. DNA of the CDR3: TGTGCCAGCAGCTCCACTCTTGGGAACAATGAGCAGTTCTTC. The encoded protein is CASSSTLGNNEQFF.

This clonotype occurred many times. This sequence joins TRBV29-1 and TRBJ2-3; 7 positions agree with TRBD1. In germline, CDR1 is SQVTM, CDR2 ANQGSEA. The V gene end was trimmed by 7 bases and the J gene end by 1 base; junction bases not matched to a gene: 8. CDR3 size: 14 residues. This CDR3 reads CSAATGTGTDTQYF. The CDR3 DNA reads as TGCAGCGCCGCCACCGGGACAGGCACAGATACGCAGTATTTT.

Many counts were recorded for this clonotype. The chain recombines TRBV7-8 with TRBJ2-3, with D possibly matching TRBD1 (5 bases). The CDR3 consists of 15 residues. V was trimmed by 5 bases and J by 0 bases, leaving 12 bases between them. Germline loops: CDR1 SGHVS, CDR2 FQNEAQ. In DNA, the CDR3 is TGTGCCAGCAGCGAACAGACAGCGAGCACAGATACGCAGTATTTT. Translation: CASSEQTASTDTQYF. The variable domain in full, completed from reference TRBV7-8 and TRBJ2-3, reads GAGVSQSPRYKVAKRGQDVALRCDPISGHVSLFWYQQALGQGPEFLTYFQNEAQLDKSGLPSDRFFAERPEGSVSTLKIQRTQQEDSAVYLCASSEQTASTDTQYFGPGTRLTVL.

This clonotype was seen at least ten times. The chain has TRBV12-3 or TRBV12-4 and TRBJ1-5; perhaps TRBD1 as D (5 bases). This CDR3 is built from 17 residues. V was cut by 2 bases and J by 2 bases, with 16 bases left in between. In nucleotides, the CDR3 is TGTGCCAGCAGTTTAAGAGCGGGCCAGGGTGGCAATCAGCCCCAGCATTTT. Its translation is CASSLRAGQGGNQPQHF.

This clonotype was seen repeatedly, ten times or more. The chain joins TRBV20-1 to TRBJ2-7; 9 nucleotides line up with TRBD1. V lost 3 bases to trimming and J lost 7 bases; unmatched junction nucleotides: 4. This CDR3 is 12 amino acids long. The germline V gene has CDR1 DFQATT and CDR2 SNEGSKA (reference sequence). Here the CDR3 reads CSARTGGREQYF. The CDR3 nucleotides read TGCAGTGCTAGGACAGGGGGGAGGGAGCAGTACTTC.

This clonotype was found many times. The rearrangement uses TRBV20-1 and TRBJ1-6; D may be TRBD1 (5 bases). Trimming shortened V by 5 bases and J by 8 bases, and 13 bases separated the two germline ends. The CDR3 loop spans 13 amino acids. CDR1 and CDR2 from the germline V gene are DFQATT and SNEGSKA (reference sequence). The chain's CDR3 is CSAVRGADSPLHF. The CDR3 DNA is TGCAGTGCTGTGAGGGGAGCGGATTCACCCCTCCACTTT.

This clonotype was detected a few times. This sequence joins TRBV7-2 and TRBJ2-6; D call uncertain. V lost 8 bases to trimming and J lost 0 bases, with 17 bases between them. The CDR3 loop spans 17 amino acids. Germline V gives CDR1 SGHTA, CDR2 FQGNSA. For the CDR3, the DNA is TGTGCCAGCGGGCCGTCCCCTCTCGACTCTGGGGCCAACGTCCTGACTTTC. Translated, it gives CASGPSPLDSGANVLTF.

This clonotype was counted between two and nine times. V gene TRBV27 combines with J gene TRBJ1-5; unclear D gene. Per the germline V gene, CDR1 is MNHEY and CDR2 is SMNVEV (reference sequence). Trimming left V 3 bases short and J 7 bases short, with 10 bases between. This CDR3 has 13 residues. The CDR3 is CASSLDAWQPQHF. Here the CDR3 DNA reads TGTGCCAGCAGTTTGGACGCTTGGCAGCCCCAGCATTTT.

The rearrangement uses TRBV15 and TRBJ2-7; 9 bases line up with TRBD1. V shed 5 bases and J 7 bases; nucleotides not matched to a gene: 9. The CDR3 spans 14 residues. CDR1 LNHNV and CDR2 YYDKDF come from the germline V gene (reference sequence). In DNA form, the CDR3 reads TGTGCCACCAGCCCCCGGACAGGGGAGAGGGAGCAGTACTTC. Residues: CATSPRTGEREQYF.

This clonotype was picked up many times. The chain joins TRBV30 to TRBJ1-6, with D maybe TRBD1 (5 bases). CDR1 GTSNPN and CDR2 SVGIG come from the germline V gene (reference sequence). Trimming left V 2 bases short and J 9 bases short, with 8 bases between. CDR3 length equals 12 residues. CDR3 protein: CAWSYQGSPLHF. The DNA of the CDR3 is TGTGCCTGGAGTTATCAGGGTTCACCCCTCCACTTT.

The V gene is TRBV6-5, the J gene TRBJ1-1; the D is unclear. The CDR3 loop spans 13 amino acids. Germline-derived CDR1 and CDR2 are MNHEY and SVGAGI. Trimming left V 0 bases short and J 7 bases short, with 9 bases between. For the CDR3, the DNA is TGTGCCAGCAGTTACTCGAGTCAGAGTGAAGCTTTCTTT. Its translation: CASSYSSQSEAFF.

In this sample, this clonotype turned up many times. The rearrangement links TRBV20-1 to TRBJ1-4, with D possibly TRBD1 on 5 matching bases. The CDR3 consists of 14 residues. V gave up 5 bases and J gave up 0 bases, with 10 bases separating them. The germline gives CDR1 DFQATT, CDR2 SNEGSKA (reference sequence). CDR3 protein: CSAFPGSTNEKLFF. In DNA form, the CDR3 reads TGCAGTGCTTTTCCAGGGTCAACTAATGAAAAACTGTTTTTT.